The 7 T cell receptor beta chains given below trace back to one sample, sequenced in a study of blood T cell repertoires in COVID-19. Assay: immunoSEQ multiplex PCR; the TCRdb copy retains only in-frame clones and omits some. The table records approximately 130,000 clones, over 80% of them present only once. Sequenced material: PBMCs or T cells enriched from blood (not recorded which). These receptors were obtained from a man aged 30-40 years who had recovered from COVID-19.

The chain couples TRBV5-1 to TRBJ2-5; 10 bases agree with TRBD1. Looked up from germline, CDR1 is SGHRS and CDR2 is YFSETQ. CDR3 length equals 15 residues. Trimming took 3 bases from V and 1 from J; bases not matched to a gene: 3. The CDR3 bases are TGCGCCAGCAGCTGGCGGACAGGGGGCCAAGAGACCCAGTACTTC. This encodes CASSWRTGGQETQYF.

CDR3 sequence (DNA): TGTGCCAGTAGCAGGACAGGGGCGAACACTGAAGCTTTCTTT. This gives the protein CASSRTGANTEAFF. The chain employs TRBV19 and TRBJ1-1; 9 nucleotides match TRBD1. The CDR3 length is 14 residues. Germline trimming cut 6 bases from V and 1 base from J; bases unmatched to any gene: 3. Germline lookup yields CDR1 LNHDA and CDR2 SQIVND (reference sequence).

This clone was found once. The V gene is TRBV12-3 or TRBV12-4, the J gene TRBJ2-1, with a possible D match to TRBD2 (6 bases). The CDR3 covers 13 residues. Trimming removed 6 bases at V and 6 bases at J, with 12 bases between. As DNA, the CDR3 is TGTGCCAGCAGGTCAGGACTATCCAATGAGCAGTTCTTC. Encoded protein: CASRSGLSNEQFF.

The table lists this clone with a count of one. The chain uses TRBV30 and TRBJ2-3; D might be TRBD1 (6 bases). The CDR3 runs 15 residues. Germline V lookup: CDR1 GTSNPN, CDR2 SVGIG (reference sequence). V was pared by 4 bases and J by 6 bases, with 20 bases between. The CDR3 here is CAWNRDNNVGDTQYF. The CDR3 DNA is TGTGCCTGGAACCGGGACAATAACGTCGGGGATACGCAGTATTTT.

This rearrangement joins TRBV6-5 to TRBJ2-5; 12 nucleotides agree with TRBD2. CDR3 size: 14 residues. Unmatched junction bases numbered 3, after V lost 5 bases and J lost 5 bases. The germline gives CDR1 MNHEY, CDR2 SVGAGI. Here the CDR3 reads CASSLAGGRETQYF. The CDR3 coding sequence is TGTGCCAGCAGTCTAGCGGGGGGGCGGGAGACCCAGTACTTC.

The chain recombines TRBV6-5 with TRBJ1-2; possible D gene TRBD1, 5 bases. CDR3 size: 13 residues. V gave up 6 bases and J gave up 0 bases, with 8 bases separating them. Germline V gene sequence: CDR1 MNHEY, CDR2 SVGAGI. CDR3 loop: CASRTGPNYGYTF. CDR3 bases: TGTGCCAGCAGAACAGGTCCTAACTATGGCTACACCTTC.

To note about this clone: This same CDR3 is encoded by further DNA sequences in the sample. This chain uses TRBV5-1 with TRBJ2-5; D is ambiguous. Germline V gene lookup returns CDR1 SGHRS and CDR2 YFSETQ. Trimming pared 0 bases from V and 2 bases from J, leaving 8 bases between. This CDR3 spans 14 amino acids. DNA of the CDR3: TGCGCCAGCAGCTTGGGGGCTGGGCAAGAGACCCAGTACTTC. Protein sequence: CASSLGAGQETQYF.